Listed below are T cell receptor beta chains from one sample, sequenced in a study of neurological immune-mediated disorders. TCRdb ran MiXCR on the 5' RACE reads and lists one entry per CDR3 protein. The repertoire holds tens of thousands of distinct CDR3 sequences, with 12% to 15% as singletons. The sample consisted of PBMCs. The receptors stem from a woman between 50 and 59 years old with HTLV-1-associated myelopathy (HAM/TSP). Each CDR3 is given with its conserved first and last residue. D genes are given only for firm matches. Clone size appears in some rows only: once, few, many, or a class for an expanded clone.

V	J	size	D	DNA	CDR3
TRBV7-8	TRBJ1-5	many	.	TGTGCCAGCAGCTTAGCAGGGAGGAGCAATCAGCCCCAGCATTTT	CASSLAGRSNQPQHF
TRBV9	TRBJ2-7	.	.	TGTGTCAGCAACCCCCGTTCGGGGCTCTACGAGCAGTACTTC	CVSNPRSGLYEQYF
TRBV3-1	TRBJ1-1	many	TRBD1	TGTGCCAGCAGCAACCGGGACAGGGGTTATGCTTTCTTT	CASSNRDRGYAFF
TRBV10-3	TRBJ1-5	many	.	TGTGCCATCAGTGAGTCGAAACAGGGCCTTAGGAGCAATCAGCCCCAGCATTTT	CAISESKQGLRSNQPQHF
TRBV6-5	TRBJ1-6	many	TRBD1	TGTGCCAGCAGTACAGGGGCGGGCAATTCACCCCTCCACTTT	CASSTGAGNSPLHF
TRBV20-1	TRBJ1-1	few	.	TGCAGTGCTAGCACCCCGGCGAACACTGAAGCTTTCTTT	CSASTPANTEAFF
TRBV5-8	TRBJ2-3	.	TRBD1	TGTGCCAGCAGCCTCTTCTACGGGACAGGGTCCGCAGATACGCAGTATTTT	CASSLFYGTGSADTQYF
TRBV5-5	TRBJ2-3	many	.	TGTGCCAGCAGCTTCGTCGGGGAAGGTACAGATACGCAGTATTTT	CASSFVGEGTDTQYF
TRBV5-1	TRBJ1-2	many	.	TGCGCCAGCAGCTTGGGGTTGACAAATAACTATGGCTACACCTTC	CASSLGLTNNYGYTF
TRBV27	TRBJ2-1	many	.	TGTGCCAGCAGTTTATCTAGGAGGGTGGGCGAGCAGTTCTTC	CASSLSRRVGEQFF
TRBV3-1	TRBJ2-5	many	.	TGTGCCAGCAGCCAAGGGGACCAAAGGAGGACCCAGTACTTC	CASSQGDQRRTQYF
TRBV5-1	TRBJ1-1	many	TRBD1	TGCGCCAGCAGCAAGACAGGGGCCACTGAAGCTTTCTTT	CASSKTGATEAFF
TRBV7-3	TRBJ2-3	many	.	TGTGCCAGCAGCTCCCTCTCGGGTGCAGATACGCAGTATTTT	CASSSLSGADTQYF
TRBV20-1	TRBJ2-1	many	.	TGCAGTGCTAGAGATCAAGTAGTGGGCCAGTTC	CSARDQVVGQF
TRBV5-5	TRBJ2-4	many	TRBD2	TGTGCCAGCAGCTTCGGTAGCGGGGGGGCCGGAAACATTCAGTACTTC	CASSFGSGGAGNIQYF
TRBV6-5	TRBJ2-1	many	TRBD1	TGTGCCAGCAGTTACTCGGGACAGGGCTACAATGAGCAGTTCTTC	CASSYSGQGYNEQFF
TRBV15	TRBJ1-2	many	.	TGTGCCACCAGCAGAGGGCCCCTTAATGGCTACACCTTC	CATSRGPLNGYTF
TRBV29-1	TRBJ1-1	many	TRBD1	TGCAGCGTCACAGGGGCAGGGACGAACACTGAAGCTTTCTTT	CSVTGAGTNTEAFF
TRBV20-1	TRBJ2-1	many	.	TGCAGTGCTGAACACACCGGGATCGGGCTAAACAATGAGCAGTTCTTC	CSAEHTGIGLNNEQFF
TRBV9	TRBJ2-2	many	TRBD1	TGTGCCAGCAGCGTAGATTCCCCACAGGGGCGATACACCGGGGAGCTGTTTTTT	CASSVDSPQGRYTGELFF
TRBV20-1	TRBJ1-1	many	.	TGCAGTGCTAGAAAACGTGAAGCTTTCTTT	CSARKREAFF
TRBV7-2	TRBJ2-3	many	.	TGTGCCAGCAGCATAGGGCGTGGCACAGATACGCAGTATTTT	CASSIGRGTDTQYF
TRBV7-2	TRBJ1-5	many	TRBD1	TGTGCCAGCAGCCAAGAGGGACAGGGGGCGAGACAGCCCCAGCATTTT	CASSQEGQGARQPQHF
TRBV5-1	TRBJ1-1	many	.	TGCGCCAGCAGCTTGGGGGCAGTTCGGTTGAGCAACACTGAAGCTTTCTTT	CASSLGAVRLSNTEAFF